These 3 T cell receptor beta chains share one sample of origin, sequenced in a study of blood T cell repertoires in COVID-19. Profiling relied on immunoSEQ multiplex PCR, and the TCRdb table lists in-frame clones only, not all of them. This table has 170,000 or so clones, just over 85% appearing once. Material for sequencing was PBMCs or T cells enriched from blood (not recorded which). The receptors originated from a woman younger than 30 who had recovered from COVID-19.

The V gene is TRBV19, the J gene TRBJ2-5; 8 bases are shared with TRBD1. This CDR3 comprises 15 residues. Germline V lookup: CDR1 LNHDA, CDR2 SQIVND (reference sequence). Trimming at V came to 6 bases and at J to 4 bases, leaving 10 bases not matched to a gene. The CDR3 region is CASRKYGTGLETQYF. For the CDR3, the DNA is TGTGCCAGTAGGAAATACGGGACAGGACTAGAGACCCAGTACTTC.

The chain joins TRBV10-3 to TRBJ2-1; 9 nucleotides agree with TRBD2. The CDR3 length is 21 residues. Germline V CDR1 and CDR2: ENHRY, SYGVKD. J was trimmed by 3 bases and V by 4 bases; bases with no gene match: 22. The CDR3 sequence is CAISATGTSKSPETYYNEQFF. The CDR3 region has the DNA TGTGCCATCAGTGCTACCGGGACTAGCAAGAGCCCCGAAACGTACTACAATGAGCAGTTCTTC.

The chain's CDR3 is CASNFPGLAGGDEQFF. In DNA form, the CDR3 reads TGTGCCAGCAATTTTCCGGGACTAGCGGGGGGAGATGAGCAGTTCTTC. The chain links TRBV27 to TRBJ2-1; 15 bases line up with TRBD2. The V and J ends lost 7 bases and 8 bases, in that order; junction bases with no gene match: 9. The CDR3 has 16 amino acids. Germline V gene sequence: CDR1 MNHEY, CDR2 SMNVEV (reference sequence).